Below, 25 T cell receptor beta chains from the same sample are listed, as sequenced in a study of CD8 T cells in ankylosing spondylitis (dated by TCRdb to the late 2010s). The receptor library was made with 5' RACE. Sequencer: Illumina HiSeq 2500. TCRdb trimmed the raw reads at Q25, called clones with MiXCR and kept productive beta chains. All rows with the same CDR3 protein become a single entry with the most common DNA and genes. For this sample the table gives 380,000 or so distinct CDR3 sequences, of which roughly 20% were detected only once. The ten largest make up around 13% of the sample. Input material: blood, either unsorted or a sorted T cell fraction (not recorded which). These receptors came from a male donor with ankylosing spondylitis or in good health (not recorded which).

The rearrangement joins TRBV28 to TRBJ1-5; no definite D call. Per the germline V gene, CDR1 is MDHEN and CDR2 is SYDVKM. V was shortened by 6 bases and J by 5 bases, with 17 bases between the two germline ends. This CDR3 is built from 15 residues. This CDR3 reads CASSPTEWMDQPQHF. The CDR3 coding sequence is TGTGCCAGCAGCCCGACGGAGTGGATGGATCAGCCCCAGCATTTT.

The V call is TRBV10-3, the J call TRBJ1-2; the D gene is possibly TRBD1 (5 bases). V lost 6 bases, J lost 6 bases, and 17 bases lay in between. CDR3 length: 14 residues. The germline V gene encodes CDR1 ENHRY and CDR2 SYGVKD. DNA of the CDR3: TGTGCCATCAGGAATTCGGGCGGGACGGATGGCTACACCTTC. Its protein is CAIRNSGGTDGYTF.

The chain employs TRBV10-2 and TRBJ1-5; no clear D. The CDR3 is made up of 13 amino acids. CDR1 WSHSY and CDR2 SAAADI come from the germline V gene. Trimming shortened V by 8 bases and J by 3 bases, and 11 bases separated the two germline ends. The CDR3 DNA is TGCGCCAGCCTCGCCGGGGACAATCAGCCCCAGCATTTT. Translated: CASLAGDNQPQHF.

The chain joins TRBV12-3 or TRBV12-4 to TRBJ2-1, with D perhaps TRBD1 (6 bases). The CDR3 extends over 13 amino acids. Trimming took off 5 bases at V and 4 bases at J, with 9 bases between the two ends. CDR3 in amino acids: CASSTGYYNEQFF. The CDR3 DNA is TGTGCCAGCAGTACAGGGTATTACAATGAGCAGTTCTTC.

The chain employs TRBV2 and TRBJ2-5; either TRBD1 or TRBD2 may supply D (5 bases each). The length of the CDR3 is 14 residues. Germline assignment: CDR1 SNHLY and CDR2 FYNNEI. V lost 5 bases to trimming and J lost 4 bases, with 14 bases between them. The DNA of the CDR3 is TGTGCCAGCAGTACTCCCGGGACGGCAGAGACCCAGTACTTC. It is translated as CASSTPGTAETQYF.

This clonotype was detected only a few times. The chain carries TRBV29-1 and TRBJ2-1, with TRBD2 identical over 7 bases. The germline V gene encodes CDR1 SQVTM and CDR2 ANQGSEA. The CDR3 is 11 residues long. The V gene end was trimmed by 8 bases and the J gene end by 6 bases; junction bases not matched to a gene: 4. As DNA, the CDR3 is TGCAGCCTTGGGAGGGTCAATGAGCAGTTCTTC. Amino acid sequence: CSLGRVNEQFF.

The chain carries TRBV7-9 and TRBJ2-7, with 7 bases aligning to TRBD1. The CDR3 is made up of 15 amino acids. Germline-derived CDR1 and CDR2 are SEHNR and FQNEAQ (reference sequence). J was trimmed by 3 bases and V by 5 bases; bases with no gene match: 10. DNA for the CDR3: TGTGCCAGCAGCCCTCGGACAGGTGGATACTACGAGCAGTACTTC. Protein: CASSPRTGGYYEQYF.

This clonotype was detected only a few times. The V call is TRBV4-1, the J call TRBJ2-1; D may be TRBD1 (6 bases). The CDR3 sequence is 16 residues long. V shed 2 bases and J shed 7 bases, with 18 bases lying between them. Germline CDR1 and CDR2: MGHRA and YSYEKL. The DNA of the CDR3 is TGCGCCAGCAGCCAAAGGGGTGTGGCAGGGGAGAATGAGCAGTTCTTC. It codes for CASSQRGVAGENEQFF.

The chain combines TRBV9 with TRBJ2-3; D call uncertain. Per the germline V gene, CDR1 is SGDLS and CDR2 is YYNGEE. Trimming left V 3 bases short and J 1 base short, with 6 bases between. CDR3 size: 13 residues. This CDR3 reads CASSAWGTDTQYF. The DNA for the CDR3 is TGTGCCAGCAGCGCATGGGGCACAGATACGCAGTATTTT.

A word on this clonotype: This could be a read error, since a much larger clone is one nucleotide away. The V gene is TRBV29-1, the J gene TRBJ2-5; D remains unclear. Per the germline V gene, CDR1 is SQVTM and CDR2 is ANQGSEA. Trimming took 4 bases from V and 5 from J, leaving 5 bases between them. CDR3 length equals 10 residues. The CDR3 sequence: CSVVWETQYF. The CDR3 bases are TGCAGCGTTGTATGGGAGACCCAGTACTTC.

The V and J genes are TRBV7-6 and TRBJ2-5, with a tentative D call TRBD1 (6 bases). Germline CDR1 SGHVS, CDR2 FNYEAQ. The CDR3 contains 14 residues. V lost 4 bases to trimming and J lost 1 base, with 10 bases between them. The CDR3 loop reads CASSSWTVQETQYF. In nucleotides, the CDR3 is TGTGCCAGCAGCTCCTGGACAGTCCAAGAGACCCAGTACTTC.

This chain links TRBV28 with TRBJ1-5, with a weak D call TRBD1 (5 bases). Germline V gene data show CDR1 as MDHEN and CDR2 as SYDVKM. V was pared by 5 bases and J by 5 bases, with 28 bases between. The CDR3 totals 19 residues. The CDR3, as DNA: TGTGCCAGCAGTACCCCCTTAAGTGGGGCAGGACCCGAGGATCAGCCCCAGCATTTT. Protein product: CASSTPLSGAGPEDQPQHF. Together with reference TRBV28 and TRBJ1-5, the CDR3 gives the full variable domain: DVKVTQSSRYLVKRTGEKVFLECVQDMDHENMFWYRQDPGLGLRLIYFSYDVKMKEKGDIPEGYSVSREKKERFSLILESASTNQTSMYLCASSTPLSGAGPEDQPQHFGDGTRLSIL.

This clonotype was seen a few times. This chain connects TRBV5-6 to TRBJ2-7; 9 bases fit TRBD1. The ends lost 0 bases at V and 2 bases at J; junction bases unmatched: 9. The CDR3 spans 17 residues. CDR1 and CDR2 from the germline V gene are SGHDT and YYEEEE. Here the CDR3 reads CASSLGDREIPPYEQYF. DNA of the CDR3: TGTGCCAGCAGCTTGGGGGACAGGGAAATTCCTCCCTACGAGCAGTACTTC.

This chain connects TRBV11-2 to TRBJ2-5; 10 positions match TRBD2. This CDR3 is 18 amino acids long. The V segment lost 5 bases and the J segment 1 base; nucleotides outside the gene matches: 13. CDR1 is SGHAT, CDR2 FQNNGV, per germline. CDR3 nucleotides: TGTGCCAGCAGCCCGCGGGTACTAGCGGGGCTCTCCCAAGAGACCCAGTACTTC. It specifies CASSPRVLAGLSQETQYF.

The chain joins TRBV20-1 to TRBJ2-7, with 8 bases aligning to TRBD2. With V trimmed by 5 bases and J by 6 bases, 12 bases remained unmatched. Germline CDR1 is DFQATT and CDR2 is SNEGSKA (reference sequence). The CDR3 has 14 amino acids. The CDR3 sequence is CSAFPYGLAGEQYF. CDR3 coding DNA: TGCAGTGCTTTTCCTTATGGACTAGCTGGCGAGCAGTACTTC.

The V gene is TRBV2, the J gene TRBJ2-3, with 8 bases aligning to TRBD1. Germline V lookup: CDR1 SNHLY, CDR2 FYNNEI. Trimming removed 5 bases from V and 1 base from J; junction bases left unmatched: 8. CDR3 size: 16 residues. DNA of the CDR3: TGTGCCAGCAGTCCAACCAGGGGGCAGGGCACAGATACGCAGTATTTT. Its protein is CASSPTRGQGTDTQYF.

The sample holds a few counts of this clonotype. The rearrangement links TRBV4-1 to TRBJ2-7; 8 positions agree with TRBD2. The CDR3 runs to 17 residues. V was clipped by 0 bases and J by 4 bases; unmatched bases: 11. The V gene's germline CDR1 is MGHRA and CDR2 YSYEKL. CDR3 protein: CASSQDIWAGGSYEQYF. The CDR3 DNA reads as TGCGCCAGCAGCCAAGATATTTGGGCGGGGGGCTCTTACGAGCAGTACTTC.

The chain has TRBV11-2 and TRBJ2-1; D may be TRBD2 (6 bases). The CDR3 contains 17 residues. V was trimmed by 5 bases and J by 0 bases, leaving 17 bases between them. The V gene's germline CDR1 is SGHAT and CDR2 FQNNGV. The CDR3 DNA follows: TGTGCCAGCAGCAGCCGGGGGACCGGTCCCTCCTACAATGAGCAGTTCTTC. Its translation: CASSSRGTGPSYNEQFF.

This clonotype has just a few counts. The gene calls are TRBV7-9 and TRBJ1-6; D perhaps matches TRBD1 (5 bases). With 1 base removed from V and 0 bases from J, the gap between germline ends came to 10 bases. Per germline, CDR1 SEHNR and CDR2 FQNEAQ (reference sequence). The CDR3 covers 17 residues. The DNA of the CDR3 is TGTGCCAGCAGCTTAGAGGGGATAAGCTCCTATAATTCACCCCTCCACTTT. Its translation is CASSLEGISSYNSPLHF.

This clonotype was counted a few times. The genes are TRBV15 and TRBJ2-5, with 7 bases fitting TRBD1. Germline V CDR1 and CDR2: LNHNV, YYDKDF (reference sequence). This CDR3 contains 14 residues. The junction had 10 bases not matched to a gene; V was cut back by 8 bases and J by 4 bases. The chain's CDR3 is CATARQGGGETQYF. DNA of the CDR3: TGTGCCACCGCAAGACAGGGTGGTGGAGAGACCCAGTACTTC. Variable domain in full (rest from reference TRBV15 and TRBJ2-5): DAMVIQNPRYQVTQFGKPVTLSCSQTLNHNVMYWYQQKSSQAPKLLFHYYDKDFNNEADTPDNFQSRRPNTSFCFLDIRSPGLGDTAMYLCATARQGGGETQYFGPGTRLLVL.

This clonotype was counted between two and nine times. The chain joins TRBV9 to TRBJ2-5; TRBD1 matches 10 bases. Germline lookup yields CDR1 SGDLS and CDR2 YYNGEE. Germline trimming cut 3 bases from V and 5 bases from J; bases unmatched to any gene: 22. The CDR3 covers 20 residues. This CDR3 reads CASSAQPQGTGDYFLETQYF. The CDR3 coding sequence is TGTGCCAGCAGCGCCCAACCACAAGGGACAGGGGATTATTTTTTGGAGACCCAGTACTTC.

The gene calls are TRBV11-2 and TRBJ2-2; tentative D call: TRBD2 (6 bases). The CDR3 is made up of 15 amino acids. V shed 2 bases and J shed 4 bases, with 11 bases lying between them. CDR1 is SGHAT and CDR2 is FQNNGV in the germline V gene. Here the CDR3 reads CASSLLLGGTGELFF. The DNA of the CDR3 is TGTGCCAGCAGCTTACTATTGGGGGGCACCGGGGAGCTGTTTTTT. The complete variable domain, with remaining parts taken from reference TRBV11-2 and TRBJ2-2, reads EAGVAQSPRYKIIEKRQSVAFWCNPISGHATLYWYQQILGQGPKLLIQFQNNGVVDDSQLPKDRFSAERLKGVDSTLKIQPAKLEDSAVYLCASSLLLGGTGELFFGEGSRLTVL.

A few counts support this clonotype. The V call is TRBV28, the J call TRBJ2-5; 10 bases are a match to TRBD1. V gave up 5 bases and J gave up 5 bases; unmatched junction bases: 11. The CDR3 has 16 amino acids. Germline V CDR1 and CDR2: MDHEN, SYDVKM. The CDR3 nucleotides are TGTGCCAGCAGTCCTAGACAGGGGGCGAGTGGGGAGACCCAGTACTTC. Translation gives CASSPRQGASGETQYF.

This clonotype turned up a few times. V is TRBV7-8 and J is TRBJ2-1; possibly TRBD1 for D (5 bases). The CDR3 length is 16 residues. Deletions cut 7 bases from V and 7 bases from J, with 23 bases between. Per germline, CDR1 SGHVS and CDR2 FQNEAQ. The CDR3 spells CASTPPVTEPGNEQFF. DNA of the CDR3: TGTGCCAGCACCCCCCCCGTGACCGAACCAGGGAATGAGCAGTTCTTC.

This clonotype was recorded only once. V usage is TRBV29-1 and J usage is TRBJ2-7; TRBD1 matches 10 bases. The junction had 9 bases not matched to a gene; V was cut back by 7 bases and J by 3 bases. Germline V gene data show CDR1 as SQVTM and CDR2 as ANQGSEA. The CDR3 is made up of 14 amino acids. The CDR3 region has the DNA TGCAGCGCTATTTACCGGGACAGGGGCTACGAGCAGTACTTC. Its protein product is CSAIYRDRGYEQYF.